This is a list of T cell receptor beta chains from one sample in a study of T cell responses to AZD1222 COVID-19 vaccine. Repertoires were generated with immunoSEQ multiplex PCR, while TCRdb's copy carries only in-frame clones and drops some. This sample has about 120,000 clones; 87% occur once, and the top ten carry less than 3.5%. The specimen comprised peripheral blood, sampled on day 0 of AZD1222 vaccination. All receptors derive from an adult in good health. Both conserved end residues are part of each CDR3.

v_gene: TRBV6-5; len: 15; CDR3aa: CASSSGTGALREAFF
v_gene: TRBV2; len: 14; CDR3aa: CASSRTSGGYEQYF
v_gene: TRBV9; len: 16; CDR3aa: CASSAGQRGSTGELFF
v_gene: TRBV27; len: 15; CDR3aa: CASTYSGGAYNEQFF
v_gene: TRBV7-3; len: 14; CDR3aa: CASSLNPGNTEAFF
v_gene: TRBV5-1; len: 19; CDR3aa: CASSLQPQATSSGANVLTF
v_gene: TRBV7-2; len: 17; CDR3aa: CASSPPGLAGGTDTQYF
v_gene: TRBV7-9; len: 14; CDR3aa: CASSPRDFTDTQYF
v_gene: TRBV6-5; len: 13; CDR3aa: CASRLQGNTEAFF
v_gene: TRBV2; len: 13; CDR3aa: CASRRDSQETQYF
v_gene: TRBV6-5; len: 13; CDR3aa: CASSRQGIEGYTF
v_gene: TRBV10-3; len: 14; CDR3aa: CAISEGGGVYEQYF
v_gene: TRBV9; len: 15; CDR3aa: CASSPASGGAYEQYF
v_gene: TRBV19; len: 14; CDR3aa: CASSPSTGADEQYF
v_gene: TRBV11-2; len: 18; CDR3aa: CASSFPAGGPGAKNIQYF
v_gene: TRBV5-6; len: 11; CDR3aa: CASSTTGVQYF
v_gene: TRBV4-2; len: 15; CDR3aa: CASRTQGSEGTEAFF
v_gene: TRBV5-6; len: 14; CDR3aa: CASRSRRLYYGYTF
v_gene: TRBV14; len: 16; CDR3aa: CASSSWPGQGTDTQYF
v_gene: TRBV6-5; len: 12; CDR3aa: CASTLPQTPLHF
v_gene: TRBV14; len: 12; CDR3aa: CASSQVGHGYTF
v_gene: TRBV18; len: 20; CDR3aa: CASSPPSEWAYGGHQETQYF
v_gene: TRBV19; len: 15; CDR3aa: CASSIGGLLNQPQHF
v_gene: TRBV19; len: 15; CDR3aa: CASNSGAGGNQPQHF
v_gene: TRBV18; len: 13; CDR3aa: CASSPPINEKLFF
v_gene: TRBV30; len: 17; CDR3aa: CAWSVRGLAGASDTQYF
v_gene: TRBV9; len: 16; CDR3aa: CASSTGGQVNTGELFF
v_gene: TRBV5-1; len: 16; CDR3aa: CASSSRHPSSYNEQFF
v_gene: TRBV7-2; len: 17; CDR3aa: CASSLQPRLMNTGELFF
v_gene: TRBV29-1; len: 13; CDR3aa: CSAAEGLNTEAFF
v_gene: TRBV5-1; len: 16; CDR3aa: CASSLNTGATNEKLFF
v_gene: TRBV10-1; len: 14; CDR3aa: CASSGSTGKDEQYF